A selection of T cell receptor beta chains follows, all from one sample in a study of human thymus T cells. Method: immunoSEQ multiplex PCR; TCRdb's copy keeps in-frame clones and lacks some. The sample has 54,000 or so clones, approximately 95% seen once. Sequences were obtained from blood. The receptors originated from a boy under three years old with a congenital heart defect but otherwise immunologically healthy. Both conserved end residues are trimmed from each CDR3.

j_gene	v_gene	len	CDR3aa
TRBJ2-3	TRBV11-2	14	ASTPPGLAGTDTQY
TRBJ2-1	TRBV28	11	ASSPRLGDEQF
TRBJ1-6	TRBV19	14	ASSIDVYGVGSPLH
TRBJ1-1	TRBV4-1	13	ASSQDQFLRTEAF
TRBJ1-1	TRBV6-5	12	ASSWATGDTEAF
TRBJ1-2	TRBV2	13	ASKPGQGVFYGYT
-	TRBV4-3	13	ASSQDREGPYEQY
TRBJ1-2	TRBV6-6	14	ASRAQGSLLYYGYT
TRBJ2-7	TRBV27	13	ASRLHLAGAYEQY
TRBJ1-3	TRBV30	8	AWSWDTIY
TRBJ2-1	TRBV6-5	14	ASSYTVGGVSNEQF
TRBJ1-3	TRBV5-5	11	ASSFQGMNTIY
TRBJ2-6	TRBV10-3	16	AISKLHCRYKSGQLLT
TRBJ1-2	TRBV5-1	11	ASSSGGYYGYT
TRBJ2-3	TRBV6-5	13	ASSLDRGESDTQY
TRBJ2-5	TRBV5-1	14	ASSFSGGPRWETQY
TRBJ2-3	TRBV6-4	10	ASSDSGDTQY
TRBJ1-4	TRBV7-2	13	ASSLRQGGLEKLF
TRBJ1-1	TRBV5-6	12	ASSYGQGGTEAF
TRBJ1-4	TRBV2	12	ASSEWENPGKLF
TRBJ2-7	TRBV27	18	ASSRTAARVGPKGAHEQY
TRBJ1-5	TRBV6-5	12	ASSYVGSNQPQH
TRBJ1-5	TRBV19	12	ASRQGSSNQPQH
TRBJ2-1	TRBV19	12	ASSESSSYNEQF
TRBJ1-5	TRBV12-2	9	ASRQNQPQH
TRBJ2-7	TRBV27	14	ASSLSLGQVTYEQY